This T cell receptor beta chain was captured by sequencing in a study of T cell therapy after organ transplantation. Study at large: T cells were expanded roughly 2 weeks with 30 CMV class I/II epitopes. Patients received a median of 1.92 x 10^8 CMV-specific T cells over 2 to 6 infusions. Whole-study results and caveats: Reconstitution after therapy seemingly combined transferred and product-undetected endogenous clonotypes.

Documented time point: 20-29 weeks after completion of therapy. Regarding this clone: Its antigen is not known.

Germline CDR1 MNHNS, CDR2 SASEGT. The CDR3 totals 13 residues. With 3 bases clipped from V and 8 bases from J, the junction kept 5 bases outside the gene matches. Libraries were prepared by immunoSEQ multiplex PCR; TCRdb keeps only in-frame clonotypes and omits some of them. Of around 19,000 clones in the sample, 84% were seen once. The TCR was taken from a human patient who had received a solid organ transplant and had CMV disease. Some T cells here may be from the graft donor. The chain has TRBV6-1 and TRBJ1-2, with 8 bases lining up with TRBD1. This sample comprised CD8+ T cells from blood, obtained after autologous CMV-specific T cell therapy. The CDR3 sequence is CASSDRTGWGYTF. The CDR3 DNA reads TGTGCCAGCAGTGATCGGACAGGGTGGGGCTACACCTTC.